Listed here are 31 T cell receptor beta chains from one sample, sequenced in a study of shared clonotypes between healthy human individuals. Naive-designated CD8 cells lacked CD45RO, were positively enriched for CCR7, and omitted terminally differentiated effector memory CD45RA+ cells. The assay was immunoSEQ multiplex PCR, and TCRdb's table has in-frame clones only and misses some. The sample shows under 850,000 clones, 85% to 95% of them seen only once. The sequenced sample consisted of naive CD8+ T cells sorted from blood. These TCRs come from a man aged 25 to 40 in good health.

The chain has TRBV9 and TRBJ2-3, with 8 nucleotides matching TRBD2. Germline V gene sequence: CDR1 SGDLS, CDR2 YYNGEE. J was trimmed by 2 bases and V by 0 bases; bases with no gene match: 8. CDR3 size: 17 residues. The CDR3 DNA reads as TGTGCCAGCAGCGTAGGAGAAGCGGGAGCCCTCACAGATACGCAGTATTTT. Translating gives CASSVGEAGALTDTQYF.

This clone was found a few times. The chain has TRBV11-3 and TRBJ2-7; the match to TRBD1 covers 9 bases. CDR1 and CDR2 from the germline V gene are SGHNT and YENEEA. V gave up 3 bases and J gave up 3 bases; unmatched junction bases: 3. The CDR3 has 14 residues. The CDR3 DNA reads TGTGCCAGCAGCTTGGGACAGGGCCACTACGAGCAGTACTTC. It codes for CASSLGQGHYEQYF.

The rearrangement joins TRBV27 to TRBJ2-7; tentatively, D is TRBD1 (6 bases). Trimming removed 5 bases at V and 0 bases at J, with 14 bases between. The CDR3 spans 15 residues. CDR1 and CDR2 from the germline V gene are MNHEY and SMNVEV (reference sequence). DNA for the CDR3: TGTGCCAGCAGTACCTATGACAGGAACTCCTACGAGCAGTACTTC. This codes for CASSTYDRNSYEQYF.

The V call is TRBV28, the J call TRBJ2-7; the D gene is possibly TRBD1 (6 bases). The V end lost 4 bases, the J end lost 4 bases, and 14 bases lay between the germline ends. The germline V gene has CDR1 MDHEN and CDR2 SYDVKM. The CDR3 covers 14 residues. The CDR3 loop reads CASSSFAGVYEQYF. The CDR3 region has the DNA TGTGCCAGCAGTTCCTTTGCAGGGGTATACGAGCAGTACTTC.

V and J are TRBV2 and TRBJ2-1; TRBD2 agrees at 7 bases. The CDR3 consists of 12 residues. Germline V CDR1 and CDR2: SNHLY, FYNNEI. Unmatched junction bases numbered 7, after V lost 8 bases and J lost 9 bases. CDR3 protein: CASVGGLGEQFF. For the CDR3, the DNA is TGTGCCAGCGTGGGGGGGTTGGGTGAGCAGTTCTTC.

The chain carries TRBV18 and TRBJ1-3; perhaps TRBD1 as D (5 bases). The CDR3 extends over 15 amino acids. CDR1 KGHSH and CDR2 LQKENI come from the germline V gene. V was cut by 3 bases and J by 0 bases, with 9 bases left in between. The chain's CDR3 is CASSPLRDSGNTIYF. As DNA, the CDR3 is TGTGCCAGCTCACCGCTCAGGGACTCTGGAAACACCATATATTTT.

In this sample, this clone turned up a few times. An end of the junction differs from the germline gene, which may be a read error. Other DNA sequences in this sample translate to the same CDR3. V usage is TRBV28 and J usage is TRBJ1-1; D not certain. The CDR3 extends over 12 amino acids. Germline loops: CDR1 MDHEN, CDR2 SYDVKM. The DNA of the CDR3 is TGTGCCAGCAGCTTATTGAACACTGAAGCTTTCTTT. Translation gives CASSLLNTEAFF.

As regards this clone: Distinct nucleotide sequences in the sample also encode this CDR3. V is TRBV27 and J is TRBJ2-2; 7 bases agree with TRBD2. With V trimmed by 6 bases and J by 2 bases, 3 bases remained unmatched. The CDR3 length is 14 residues. Germline-derived CDR1 and CDR2 are MNHEY and SMNVEV (reference sequence). The CDR3 DNA reads as TGTGCCAGCAGCCCGGGACTAAACACCGGGGAGCTGTTTTTT. Translating it yields CASSPGLNTGELFF.

The J gene is TRBJ1-1, the V gene TRBV28, with a tentative D call TRBD1 (5 bases). V shed 3 bases and J shed 0 bases, with 11 bases lying between them. The CDR3 is 15 amino acids. In germline, CDR1 is MDHEN, CDR2 SYDVKM. The CDR3 loop reads CASSLAGQVNTEAFF. The CDR3 bases are TGTGCCAGCAGTTTGGCGGGGCAGGTGAACACTGAAGCTTTCTTT.

The V call is TRBV9, the J call TRBJ1-4, with 7 nucleotides matching TRBD1. The CDR3 is made up of 17 amino acids. The trim removed 3 bases at V and 7 bases at J, leaving 15 bases unmatched. Germline CDR1 and CDR2: SGDLS and YYNGEE. The CDR3 DNA sequence: TGTGCCAGCAGCGGGGAGGGGTCCGGGACAGATGGTGAAAAACTGTTTTTT. Translation: CASSGEGSGTDGEKLFF.

CDR3 DNA sequence: TGTGCCAGCAGCCAAAGCGGGAGGAATGAGCAGTTCTTC. This codes for CASSQSGRNEQFF. V is TRBV14 and J is TRBJ2-1; TRBD2 matches at 9 bases. Germline V gives CDR1 SGHDN, CDR2 FVKESK. V lost 2 bases and J lost 7; bases outside the gene matches: 0. The CDR3 extends over 13 amino acids.

The V call is TRBV13, the J call TRBJ2-7; 8 bases fit TRBD1. In germline, CDR1 is PRHDT, CDR2 FYEKMQ (reference sequence). The CDR3 has 15 residues. The trim removed 1 base at V and 3 bases at J, leaving 5 bases unmatched. CDR3 protein: CASSLDSGGDYEQYF. In nucleotides, the CDR3 is TGTGCCAGCAGCTTAGACTCAGGGGGCGACTACGAGCAGTACTTC. The full variable domain, with the rest looked up from reference TRBV13 and TRBJ2-7, is AAGVIQSPRHLIKEKRETATLKCYPIPRHDTVYWYQQGPGQDPQFLISFYEKMQSDKGSIPDRFSAQQFSDYHSELNMSSLELGDSALYFCASSLDSGGDYEQYFGPGTRLTVT.

This chain uses TRBV7-9 with TRBJ2-2; D may match TRBD1 or TRBD2 (5 bases each). Germline assignment: CDR1 SEHNR and CDR2 FQNEAQ (reference sequence). The CDR3 is 17 amino acids. V lost 4 bases to trimming and J lost 5 bases, with 20 bases between them. CDR3 sequence: CASSSTVTGYITGELFF. DNA of the CDR3: TGTGCCAGCAGCTCGACAGTAACGGGGTACATAACCGGGGAGCTGTTTTTT.

The V gene is TRBV28, the J gene TRBJ1-2; a possible D gene is TRBD1 (6 bases). The CDR3 runs to 16 residues. V was cut by 6 bases and J by 7 bases, with 24 bases left in between. Germline V gives CDR1 MDHEN, CDR2 SYDVKM. The CDR3 here is CASSQDRDTDHGGYTF. DNA of the CDR3: TGTGCCAGCAGCCAGGACCGGGACACCGATCACGGTGGCTACACCTTC.

The chain joins TRBV9 to TRBJ2-7; D gene uncertain. Germline lookup yields CDR1 SGDLS and CDR2 YYNGEE. This CDR3 comprises 12 residues. V was cut by 4 bases and J by 6 bases, with 11 bases left in between. CDR3 sequence reads: CASSPPTGEQYF. CDR3 DNA sequence: TGTGCCAGCAGCCCTCCCACGGGCGAGCAGTACTTC.

This sequence joins TRBV10-1 and TRBJ2-1; TRBD2 matches at 8 bases. Germline V CDR1 and CDR2: WNHNN, SYGVQD (reference sequence). The CDR3 totals 16 residues. Trimming at V came to 0 bases and at J to 8 bases, leaving 9 bases not matched to a gene. The CDR3 nucleotides are TGCGCCAGCAGTGAGTCGACAAGTCGGGAGGGGGATGAGCAGTTCTTC. It encodes CASSESTSREGDEQFF.

The chain is built from TRBV27 and TRBJ2-7; D possibly corresponds to TRBD2 (5 bases). The CDR3 is 14 amino acids. The V and J ends lost 6 bases and 2 bases respectively, with 14 bases between them. CDR1 and CDR2 from the germline V gene are MNHEY and SMNVEV (reference sequence). In nucleotides, the CDR3 is TGTGCCAGCAGCGCCACGGAAGCGGCCTACGAGCAGTACTTC. This encodes CASSATEAAYEQYF.

This chain connects TRBV27 to TRBJ2-7, with D perhaps assigned TRBD1 or TRBD2 (6 bases each). The CDR3 length is 15 residues. The germline gives CDR1 MNHEY, CDR2 SMNVEV (reference sequence). Trimming shortened V by 2 bases and J by 3 bases, and 14 bases separated the two germline ends. CDR3: CASSLTAGGGYEQYF. The CDR3 DNA reads TGTGCCAGCAGTTTAACTGCCGGGGGCGGCTACGAGCAGTACTTC.

Comments on this clone: Other DNA sequences from this sample encode an identical CDR3 as well. This chain links TRBV19 with TRBJ2-1, with TRBD1 matching over 7 bases. CDR1 LNHDA and CDR2 SQIVND come from the germline V gene (reference sequence). After removal of 1 base from V and 0 bases from J, the junction contained 3 bases not matched to a gene. CDR3 size: 16 residues. CDR3 DNA sequence: TGTGCCAGTAGTATAGTGGGACAGAGCTCCTACAATGAGCAGTTCTTC. Translating it yields CASSIVGQSSYNEQFF.

The chain employs TRBV5-5 and TRBJ2-2, with 7 bases aligning to TRBD1. The trim removed 4 bases at V and 6 bases at J, leaving 6 bases unmatched. CDR1 SGHKS and CDR2 YYEKEE come from the germline V gene (reference sequence). CDR3 length: 14 residues. CDR3 sequence: CASSMGQYAGELFF. In DNA form, the CDR3 reads TGTGCCAGCAGCATGGGACAGTACGCCGGGGAGCTGTTTTTT.

The chain is built from TRBV2 and TRBJ2-4; 7 bases agree with TRBD1. The CDR3 has 17 amino acids. V lost 6 bases to trimming and J lost 8 bases; unmatched junction nucleotides: 19. Germline CDR1 and CDR2: SNHLY and FYNNEI. In DNA form, the CDR3 reads TGTGCCAGCAGCCGTGCAACAGGGGAATTCATCGGTGACATTCAGTACTTC. Protein product: CASSRATGEFIGDIQYF.

The V and J genes are TRBV30 and TRBJ2-7; weak D call: TRBD1 (5 bases). The CDR3 is made up of 13 amino acids. With 3 bases removed from V and 7 bases from J, the gap between germline ends came to 16 bases. CDR1 is GTSNPN, CDR2 SVGIG, per germline (reference sequence). CDR3 bases: TGTGCCTGGAGCAGGGCCGTTCCGGTGGAGCAGTACTTC. Amino acids: CAWSRAVPVEQYF.

This rearrangement joins TRBV11-2 to TRBJ1-1; no clear D. Trimming cost V 1 base and J 0 bases, with 9 bases left between them. The CDR3 is made up of 15 amino acids. Germline lookup yields CDR1 SGHAT and CDR2 FQNNGV. In DNA, the CDR3 is TGTGCCAGCAGCTTAGTGGGTATTCTGAACACTGAAGCTTTCTTT. This translates into CASSLVGILNTEAFF.

The rearrangement joins TRBV27 to TRBJ2-1; 9 nucleotides match TRBD2. The CDR3 consists of 15 residues. V shed 6 bases, J shed 6 bases, and the junction held 9 bases outside the gene matches. Per germline, CDR1 MNHEY and CDR2 SMNVEV (reference sequence). CDR3 protein: CASRVAGVSLNEQFF. The CDR3, as DNA: TGTGCCAGCAGGGTAGCGGGAGTCTCCCTCAATGAGCAGTTCTTC.

With respect to this clone: Other DNA sequences from this sample encode an identical CDR3 as well. The chain combines TRBV7-9 with TRBJ1-1, with 7 bases identical to TRBD1. This CDR3 comprises 14 residues. Per the germline V gene, CDR1 is SEHNR and CDR2 is FQNEAQ (reference sequence). Trimming removed 6 bases from V and 1 base from J; junction bases left unmatched: 5. The CDR3 DNA reads as TGTGCCAGCAGTCCCGGGACAGCGAACACTGAAGCTTTCTTT. Protein product: CASSPGTANTEAFF.

Turning to this clone: The same CDR3 arises from other DNA sequences in this sample as well. This chain links TRBV29-1 with TRBJ2-7; possibly TRBD1 for D (6 bases). CDR3 size: 13 residues. V was trimmed by 4 bases and J by 0 bases, leaving 10 bases between them. Germline V CDR1 and CDR2: SQVTM, ANQGSEA. In DNA, the CDR3 is TGCAGCGTTGGGGCAGGGGACTCCTACGAGCAGTACTTC. Residues: CSVGAGDSYEQYF.

The sample holds one count of this clone. The chain is built from TRBV4-1 and TRBJ1-1, with 10 positions matching TRBD1. Germline V gives CDR1 MGHRA, CDR2 YSYEKL. CDR3 length equals 17 residues. V gave up 6 bases and J gave up 1 base; unmatched junction bases: 11. The CDR3 nucleotides read TGCGCCAGCAGACTAATCCCCGGGACAGGGGCGAACACTGAAGCTTTCTTT. Residues: CASRLIPGTGANTEAFF.

V gene TRBV5-1 combines with J gene TRBJ2-1; 8 positions agree with TRBD2. The CDR3 sequence is 18 residues long. Germline V CDR1 and CDR2: SGHRS, YFSETQ. The ends lost 0 bases at V and 3 bases at J; junction bases unmatched: 11. The CDR3 bases are TGCGCCAGCAGCTTGGAGGGTTTGAGCGGGAGTAGCTACAATGAGCAGTTCTTC. Protein: CASSLEGLSGSSYNEQFF.

V and J are TRBV6-4 and TRBJ2-1; D gene uncertain. V lost 0 bases to trimming and J lost 6 bases, with 3 bases between them. This CDR3 region has 12 residues. The V gene's germline CDR1 is MRHNA and CDR2 SNTAGT. The CDR3 DNA reads TGTGCCAGCAGTGACTCTGGCAATGAGCAGTTCTTC. It codes for CASSDSGNEQFF.

This rearrangement joins TRBV18 to TRBJ2-7; TRBD1 matches at 10 bases. CDR1 and CDR2 (germline): KGHSH, LQKENI. The CDR3 loop spans 15 amino acids. Germline trimming cut 3 bases from V and 4 bases from J; bases unmatched to any gene: 6. Here the CDR3 reads CASSPGTGAGYEQYF. As DNA, the CDR3 is TGTGCCAGCTCACCGGGGACAGGGGCAGGATACGAGCAGTACTTC. Looking up the rest from reference TRBV18 and TRBJ2-7 gives the full variable domain: NAGVMQNPRHLVRRRGQEARLRCSPMKGHSHVYWYRQLPEEGLKFMVYLQKENIIDESGMPKERFSAEFPKEGPSILRIQQVVRGDSAAYFCASSPGTGAGYEQYFGPGTRLTVT.

This clone was detected only a few times. V usage is TRBV9 and J usage is TRBJ2-5; 10 nucleotides match TRBD2. Looked up from germline, CDR1 is SGDLS and CDR2 is YYNGEE. This CDR3 spans 16 amino acids. The V and J ends lost 0 bases and 3 bases, in that order; junction bases with no gene match: 5. The CDR3 is CASSVEGTSAKETQYF. For the CDR3, the DNA is TGTGCCAGCAGCGTAGAGGGGACTAGCGCAAAAGAGACCCAGTACTTC.